Presented here are 27 T cell receptor beta chains from one specimen sequenced in a study of blood T cell repertoires in COVID-19. TCRdb's copy holds only in-frame clones and misses some; the assay was immunoSEQ multiplex PCR. The sample shows 200,000 to 250,000 clones, 88% of them seen only once. The sample comprised peripheral blood. The receptor source for this set is an elderly man with acute or convalescent COVID-19.

This sequence joins TRBV6-4 and TRBJ2-2; 8 bases fit TRBD1. This CDR3 region has 16 residues. Unmatched junction bases numbered 9, after V lost 9 bases and J lost 0 bases. Looked up from germline, CDR1 is MRHNA and CDR2 is SNTAGT. As DNA, the CDR3 is TGTGCCAGTAAGGGACAGGCGAGCGCGAACACCGGGGAGCTGTTTTTT. Amino acid sequence: CASKGQASANTGELFF.

This clone occurred once. The chain recombines TRBV5-1 with TRBJ2-3; 8 nucleotides agree with TRBD1. The V and J ends lost 0 bases and 3 bases, in that order; junction bases with no gene match: 3. CDR3 length: 15 amino acids. Germline CDR1 and CDR2: SGHRS and YFSETQ. CDR3 amino acids: CASSLGRTGTDTQYF. In nucleotides, the CDR3 is TGCGCCAGCAGCTTGGGGAGGACAGGGACAGATACGCAGTATTTT.

This clone was counted only a few times. This chain uses TRBV3-1 (or the pseudogene TRBV3-2) with TRBJ1-2, with 7 bases lining up with TRBD1. CDR3 size: 15 residues. The V gene end was trimmed by 0 bases and the J gene end by 8 bases; junction bases not matched to a gene: 9. Per germline, CDR1 LGHDT and CDR2 YNNKEL (reference sequence). The CDR3 DNA follows: TGTGCCAGCAGCCAAGAGCAGGCAGGGGGTCGGGGCTACACCTTC. This encodes CASSQEQAGGRGYTF.

The chain has TRBV19 and TRBJ1-2, with D hard to call. V lost 6 bases and J 3 bases, leaving 8 bases between the germline ends. CDR1 and CDR2 (germline): LNHDA, SQIVND (reference sequence). The CDR3 spans 12 residues. The CDR3 loop reads CASRRDYYGYTF. CDR3 DNA sequence: TGTGCCAGTAGGAGGGATTACTATGGCTACACCTTC.

The chain combines TRBV2 with TRBJ1-2; D is possibly TRBD1 (6 bases). This CDR3 has 16 amino acids. Germline values: CDR1 SNHLY, CDR2 FYNNEI. V was cut by 8 bases and J by 5 bases, with 24 bases left in between. The CDR3 region is CASVRDTEVTGYGYTF. CDR3 DNA: TGTGCCAGCGTTAGGGACACAGAGGTAACAGGGTATGGCTACACCTTC. The full variable domain, in which reference TRBV2 and TRBJ1-2 provide the parts outside the CDR3, is EPEVTQTPSHQVTQMGQEVILRCVPISNHLYFYWYRQILGQKVEFLVSFYNNEISEKSEIFDDQFSVERPDGSNFTLKIRSTKLEDSAMYFCASVRDTEVTGYGYTFGSGTRLTVV.

In the case of this clone: At the DNA level, this CDR3 is encoded by other sequences in the same sample as well. The genes are TRBV6-5 and TRBJ1-2; possibly TRBD1 for D (5 bases). The CDR3 totals 12 residues. Between the trimmed V and J ends, which lost 6 bases and 2 bases, there was a span of 7 bases. CDR1 MNHEY and CDR2 SVGAGI come from the germline V gene. CDR3: CASRRQNYGYTF. The DNA of the CDR3 is TGTGCCAGCAGGCGACAGAACTATGGCTACACCTTC.

The chain links TRBV5-6 to TRBJ2-2, with 9 nucleotides matching TRBD1. V lost 4 bases, J lost 6 bases, and 7 bases stayed unmatched. Germline loops: CDR1 SGHDT, CDR2 YYEEEE. This CDR3 contains 15 residues. CDR3 in amino acids: CASSPGTGTPGELFF. CDR3 bases: TGTGCCAGCAGCCCCGGGACAGGGACCCCCGGGGAGCTGTTTTTT.

This clone was counted a single time. The rearrangement joins TRBV5-1 to TRBJ2-3; 9 bases map to TRBD1. Per germline, CDR1 SGHRS and CDR2 YFSETQ. J lost 2 bases, V lost 1 base, and 5 bases had no gene match. CDR3 size: 16 residues. The CDR3 loop is CASSLSTGGATDTQYF. The CDR3 DNA sequence: TGCGCCAGCAGCTTGTCCACAGGGGGCGCCACAGATACGCAGTATTTT.

The chain joins TRBV7-9 to TRBJ2-1; TRBD2 agrees at 11 bases. Germline V CDR1 and CDR2: SEHNR, FQNEAQ (reference sequence). This CDR3 spans 15 amino acids. V trimming: 5 bases; J trimming: 2 bases; junction bases outside the gene matches: 2. The chain's CDR3 is CASSPLAGAYNEQFF. CDR3 DNA: TGTGCCAGCAGCCCACTAGCGGGAGCCTACAATGAGCAGTTCTTC.

V gene TRBV19 combines with J gene TRBJ1-5; possible D gene TRBD1, 5 bases. Germline V gives CDR1 LNHDA, CDR2 SQIVND (reference sequence). V was shortened by 8 bases and J by 1 base, with 9 bases between the two germline ends. The CDR3 extends over 13 amino acids. This CDR3 reads CASSTVSNQPQHF. DNA for the CDR3: TGTGCCAGTTCGACAGTAAGCAATCAGCCCCAGCATTTT.

The chain combines TRBV9 with TRBJ2-5, with TRBD1 matching over 7 bases. The germline V gene has CDR1 SGDLS and CDR2 YYNGEE. After removal of 5 bases from V and 5 bases from J, the junction contained 6 bases not matched to a gene. This CDR3 has 13 amino acids. The CDR3 reads CASSTGTVETQYF. The CDR3 DNA reads as TGTGCCAGCAGTACCGGGACAGTTGAGACCCAGTACTTC. The whole variable domain, remainder taken from reference TRBV9 and TRBJ2-5, is DSGVTQTPKHLITATGQRVTLRCSPRSGDLSVYWYQQSLDQGLQFLIQYYNGEERAKGNILERFSAQQFPDLHSELNLSSLELGDSALYFCASSTGTVETQYFGPGTRLLVL.

This clone was seen only once. The gene calls are TRBV19 and TRBJ2-1; TRBD2 matches at 8 bases. Germline V gives CDR1 LNHDA, CDR2 SQIVND (reference sequence). The CDR3 covers 14 residues. V was clipped by 3 bases and J by 9 bases; unmatched bases: 7. The CDR3 reads CASSISAGTSEQFF. The CDR3 DNA sequence: TGTGCCAGTAGTATTTCAGCGGGGACTAGTGAGCAGTTCTTC.

This clone occurred a few times. The chain employs TRBV5-6 and TRBJ2-7, with unresolved D. The CDR3 totals 18 residues. Trimming took off 0 bases at V and 9 bases at J, with 28 bases between the two ends. The V gene's germline CDR1 is SGHDT and CDR2 YYEEEE. CDR3 coding DNA: TGTGCCAGCAGCTTGGAACAGCCAGTCGTTCCATCTACGAGCAGGCAGTACTTC. Its translation: CASSLEQPVVPSTSRQYF. The full variable domain, completed using reference TRBV5-6 and TRBJ2-7, is DAGVTQSPTHLIKTRGQQVTLRCSPKSGHDTVSWYQQALGQGPQFIFQYYEEEERQRGNFPDRFSGHQFPNYSSELNVNALLLGDSALYLCASSLEQPVVPSTSRQYFGPGTRLTVT.

The chain employs TRBV4-3 and TRBJ1-1; unclear D gene. Germline values: CDR1 LGHNA, CDR2 YSLEER. Trimming removed 0 bases from V and 4 bases from J, with 12 bases in between. The CDR3 is 15 residues long. The CDR3 DNA reads as TGCGCCAGCAGCCAAGATTGGAGGGTAAGCACTGAAGCTTTCTTT. It specifies CASSQDWRVSTEAFF.

The chain couples TRBV6-5 to TRBJ2-7, with D perhaps TRBD1 (6 bases). This CDR3 contains 15 residues. V gave up 7 bases and J gave up 2 bases, with 18 bases separating them. Germline-derived CDR1 and CDR2 are MNHEY and SVGAGI. CDR3: CASIESGAPTYEQYF. For the CDR3, the DNA is TGTGCCAGCATCGAATCAGGGGCCCCAACCTACGAGCAGTACTTC.

The chain is built from TRBV5-5 and TRBJ2-1; 7 nucleotides match TRBD2. Trimming cost V 6 bases and J 0 bases; bases outside gene matches: 6. The CDR3 runs 15 residues. Germline values: CDR1 SGHKS, CDR2 YYEKEE (reference sequence). The DNA for the CDR3 is TGTGCCAGCACCTTCGGGACTAACTCCTACAATGAGCAGTTCTTC. It is translated as CASTFGTNSYNEQFF.

The gene calls are TRBV4-1 and TRBJ1-5; D gene ambiguous. This CDR3 is built from 15 residues. V was clipped by 0 bases and J by 4 bases, with 10 bases between them. Looked up from germline, CDR1 is MGHRA and CDR2 is YSYEKL. The CDR3 sequence: CASSQEPIGNQPQHF. The CDR3 DNA sequence: TGCGCCAGCAGCCAAGAGCCTATCGGGAATCAGCCCCAGCATTTT.

The chain recombines TRBV12-5 with TRBJ2-2; possible D gene TRBD2, 6 bases. The length of the CDR3 is 15 residues. Trimming left V 2 bases short and J 7 bases short, with 14 bases between. Per the germline V gene, CDR1 is LGHNT and CDR2 is FRNRAP. The CDR3 coding sequence is TGTGCTAGTGGTTTGTACCGGGGGAGGAACGGGGAGCTGTTTTTT. Its translation: CASGLYRGRNGELFF.

The chain employs TRBV5-5 and TRBJ2-5, with 7 bases fitting TRBD2. The CDR3 runs to 15 residues. Trimming cost V 3 bases and J 5 bases; bases outside gene matches: 10. Germline CDR1 is SGHKS and CDR2 is YYEKEE (reference sequence). The chain's CDR3 is CASSWEGLPRETQYF. CDR3 DNA: TGTGCCAGCAGCTGGGAGGGGCTCCCCAGGGAGACCCAGTACTTC.

In its sample, this clone was seen once. This chain uses TRBV28 with TRBJ1-1; TRBD1 matches at 7 bases. In germline, CDR1 is MDHEN, CDR2 SYDVKM. Unmatched junction bases numbered 2, after V lost 0 bases and J lost 4 bases. The length of the CDR3 is 14 residues. The CDR3 spells CASSLWQGGTEAFF. CDR3 DNA: TGTGCCAGCAGTTTATGGCAGGGGGGCACTGAAGCTTTCTTT.

This clone was seen only once. DNA for the CDR3: TGTGCCAGCAGGGGGACTAGCGGGGCGAGCAATGAGCAGTTCTTC. It codes for CASRGTSGASNEQFF. The V and J genes are TRBV2 and TRBJ2-1; TRBD2 aligns across 13 bases. From germline, CDR1 is SNHLY and CDR2 FYNNEI. This CDR3 region has 15 residues. V shed 6 bases, J shed 6 bases, and the junction held 5 bases outside the gene matches.

The chain employs TRBV5-1 and TRBJ1-3; no firm D call. The CDR3 contains 17 residues. Looked up from germline, CDR1 is SGHRS and CDR2 is YFSETQ. Trimming removed 0 bases at V and 0 bases at J, with 13 bases between. As DNA, the CDR3 is TGCGCCAGCAGCTTGGGTGGCGGTGATTTCTCTGGAAACACCATATATTTT. Translation gives CASSLGGGDFSGNTIYF.

The count of this clone is one. This chain links TRBV9 with TRBJ1-1, with a possible D match to TRBD1 (5 bases). The CDR3 has 14 residues. Germline values: CDR1 SGDLS, CDR2 YYNGEE. Deletions cut 4 bases from V and 2 bases from J, with 12 bases between. This chain's CDR3 is CASSFEGTNTEAFF. DNA of the CDR3: TGTGCCAGCAGCTTCGAGGGGACTAACACTGAAGCTTTCTTT. The full variable domain, completed using reference TRBV9 and TRBJ1-1, is DSGVTQTPKHLITATGQRVTLRCSPRSGDLSVYWYQQSLDQGLQFLIQYYNGEERAKGNILERFSAQQFPDLHSELNLSSLELGDSALYFCASSFEGTNTEAFFGQGTRLTVV.

The V and J genes are TRBV5-1 and TRBJ2-3, with 16 bases aligning to TRBD2. This CDR3 has 17 amino acids. The V and J ends lost 0 bases and 6 bases, in that order; junction bases with no gene match: 4. CDR1 and CDR2 from the germline V gene are SGHRS and YFSETQ. The CDR3, as DNA: TGCGCCAGCAGCTTGGGGGGACTAGCGGGAGGGCCCGATACGCAGTATTTT. Translating gives CASSLGGLAGGPDTQYF.

The V and J genes are TRBV7-2 and TRBJ1-5; TRBD1 is a possible D gene (5 bases). CDR1 is SGHTA and CDR2 is FQGNSA in the germline V gene. The V end was cut by 4 bases, the J end by 0 bases, with 10 bases between. The CDR3 length is 15 residues. CDR3: CASSYGGVSNQPQHF. The CDR3 DNA follows: TGTGCCAGCAGCTACGGAGGGGTTAGCAATCAGCCCCAGCATTTT.

V and J are TRBV18 and TRBJ1-3; D perhaps matches TRBD1 (6 bases). This CDR3 spans 16 amino acids. Per the germline V gene, CDR1 is KGHSH and CDR2 is LQKENI. V was trimmed by 1 base and J by 0 bases, leaving 10 bases between them. CDR3 protein: CASSPRSGASGNTIYF. The CDR3 DNA is TGTGCCAGCTCACCACGTTCAGGGGCCTCTGGAAACACCATATATTTT.

This rearrangement joins TRBV6-1 to TRBJ2-7; D possibly corresponds to TRBD1 (6 bases). The V and J ends lost 3 bases and 2 bases respectively, with 11 bases between them. CDR1 is MNHNS and CDR2 is SASEGT in the germline V gene. The CDR3 is 14 residues long. CDR3: CASSDRGHAYEQYF. The CDR3 DNA is TGTGCCAGCAGTGACAGGGGTCATGCCTACGAGCAGTACTTC.